Below are 28 T cell receptor beta chains sequenced from a single sample in a study of cytomegalovirus exposure and HLA in healthy donors. The PCR employed 60 Vbeta primers together with 13 Jbeta primers. Sequencing used immunoSEQ multiplex PCR; TCRdb keeps in-frame clones, though not all of them. The sample consists of roughly 120,000 clones, approximately 71% of them appearing once. The sequencing input was PBMCs. The receptor source for this set is a woman in her seventies in good health and CMV-seropositive.

The chain employs TRBV5-1 and TRBJ2-7, with 10 bases identical to TRBD2. Germline loops: CDR1 SGHRS, CDR2 YFSETQ. The CDR3 sequence is 15 residues long. Trimming cost V 4 bases and J 3 bases; bases outside gene matches: 7. The CDR3 nucleotides are TGCGCCAGCAGCCCCGATAGCGGGGGGCTCTACGAGCAGTACTTC. This encodes CASSPDSGGLYEQYF.

The gene calls are TRBV7-6 and TRBJ2-7; 13 nucleotides line up with TRBD2. Germline V gene sequence: CDR1 SGHVS, CDR2 FNYEAQ. The CDR3 is 16 residues long. Unmatched junction bases numbered 5, after V lost 5 bases and J lost 1 base. CDR3 coding DNA: TGTGCCAGCAGCGCCCGACTAGCGGGGGGTTCCTACGAGCAGTACTTC. Translated: CASSARLAGGSYEQYF.

This clone appeared once. The chain has TRBV6-5 and TRBJ1-6, with TRBD1 matching over 12 bases. The CDR3 spans 16 residues. The germline V gene has CDR1 MNHEY and CDR2 SVGAGI. V lost 4 bases and J lost 7; bases outside the gene matches: 5. Here the CDR3 reads CASSFGTGGSNSPLHF. As DNA, the CDR3 is TGTGCCAGCAGTTTCGGGACAGGGGGCAGCAATTCACCCCTCCACTTT.

This chain links TRBV4-3 with TRBJ1-6, with unresolved D. Trimming took off 1 base at V and 6 bases at J, with 10 bases between the two ends. Germline lookup yields CDR1 LGHNA and CDR2 YSLEER. This CDR3 has 15 residues. CDR3 sequence reads: CASSQGEIINSPLHF. For the CDR3, the DNA is TGCGCCAGCAGCCAAGGGGAGATTATTAATTCACCCCTCCACTTT.

The chain combines TRBV27 with TRBJ1-2; 10 nucleotides line up with TRBD1. This CDR3 is 14 amino acids long. In germline, CDR1 is MNHEY, CDR2 SMNVEV (reference sequence). The J segment lost 1 base and the V segment lost 6 bases, leaving 2 bases of the junction unmatched. CDR3 region: CASRWTGGNYGYTF. The CDR3 DNA reads as TGTGCCAGCAGATGGACAGGGGGTAACTATGGCTACACCTTC.

The chain couples TRBV6-6 to TRBJ1-1; 8 bases line up with TRBD1. Germline values: CDR1 MNHNY, CDR2 SVGAGI (reference sequence). The CDR3 contains 14 residues. V was clipped by 1 base and J by 3 bases; unmatched bases: 1. The DNA of the CDR3 is TGTGCCAGCAGTTACTGGACAGGGTACACTGAAGCTTTCTTT. It encodes CASSYWTGYTEAFF.

The genes are TRBV10-3 and TRBJ1-5, with D uncertain. CDR3 length: 13 amino acids. Germline loops: CDR1 ENHRY, CDR2 SYGVKD. V was pared by 8 bases and J by 4 bases, with 12 bases between. The CDR3 bases are TGTGCCATCTCCGGTGAATCTAATCAGCCCCAGCATTTT. It codes for CAISGESNQPQHF.

Only one count was recorded for this clone. This chain joins TRBV5-1 and TRBJ1-1; a possible D gene is TRBD1 (6 bases). The CDR3 runs to 14 residues. CDR1 is SGHRS and CDR2 is YFSETQ in the germline V gene. V dropped 4 bases and J dropped 3 bases, with 13 bases sitting between them. The CDR3 DNA follows: TGCGCCAGCAGCCAAACAGGGAGGGACACTGAAGCTTTCTTT. Its translation: CASSQTGRDTEAFF.

V gene TRBV9 combines with J gene TRBJ1-1; D is perhaps TRBD1 (5 bases). CDR1 SGDLS and CDR2 YYNGEE come from the germline V gene. The CDR3 is 15 amino acids. V lost 1 base to trimming and J lost 2 bases, with 12 bases between them. The CDR3 nucleotides are TGTGCCAGCAGCGTAATTGGGGGGGGAAACACTGAAGCTTTCTTT. Its protein product is CASSVIGGGNTEAFF.

The chain couples TRBV2 to TRBJ2-5; TRBD2 is a possible D gene (6 bases). Germline lookup yields CDR1 SNHLY and CDR2 FYNNEI. The CDR3 contains 15 residues. V lost 2 bases and J lost 1, with 11 bases in between. The CDR3 reads CASSEFRRAQETQYF. In DNA, the CDR3 is TGTGCCAGCAGTGAATTCCGGAGGGCCCAAGAGACCCAGTACTTC.

This sequence joins TRBV27 and TRBJ2-7; D might be TRBD1 (6 bases). Germline CDR1 and CDR2: MNHEY and SMNVEV (reference sequence). This CDR3 spans 14 amino acids. With 4 bases removed from V and 0 bases from J, the gap between germline ends came to 10 bases. The CDR3 region is CASSSGDGSYEQYF. The CDR3 nucleotides read TGTGCCAGCAGTTCAGGGGACGGCTCCTACGAGCAGTACTTC.

This chain uses TRBV4-3 with TRBJ2-1; 11 nucleotides agree with TRBD1. This CDR3 has 19 amino acids. The junction had 10 bases not matched to a gene; V was cut back by 3 bases and J by 0 bases. Germline lookup yields CDR1 LGHNA and CDR2 YSLEER. The CDR3 loop reads CASSQGGQGAWRSYNEQFF. The DNA for the CDR3 is TGCGCCAGCAGCCAGGGAGGACAGGGGGCTTGGCGCTCCTACAATGAGCAGTTCTTC.

V usage is TRBV6-1 and J usage is TRBJ2-1, with 10 bases that match TRBD2. The CDR3 length is 21 residues. The trim removed 0 bases at V and 0 bases at J, leaving 14 bases unmatched. CDR1 and CDR2 from the germline V gene are MNHNS and SASEGT. CDR3 protein: CASSEASAAGGRDPSYNEQFF. The CDR3 bases are TGTGCCAGCAGTGAAGCCTCGGCAGCGGGGGGGCGAGACCCCTCCTACAATGAGCAGTTCTTC.

The rearrangement joins TRBV10-3 to TRBJ1-4; TRBD1 matches at 10 bases. The CDR3 has 16 residues. The V gene's germline CDR1 is ENHRY and CDR2 SYGVKD. After removal of 3 bases from V and 4 bases from J, the junction contained 5 bases not matched to a gene. Here the CDR3 DNA reads TGTGCCATCAGTGATTCGACAGGGGGCGGTAATGAAAAACTGTTTTTT. Translation: CAISDSTGGGNEKLFF.

A single count supports this clone. The gene calls are TRBV5-4 and TRBJ2-5, with D possibly TRBD1 on 6 matching bases. Per germline, CDR1 SGHNT and CDR2 YYREEE (reference sequence). Trimming took 4 bases from V and 2 from J, leaving 9 bases between them. This CDR3 spans 13 amino acids. CDR3 DNA: TGTGCCAGCAGCCAGGGGTTTCAAGAGACCCAGTACTTC. The encoded protein is CASSQGFQETQYF.

This clone was picked up a small number of times. V usage is TRBV7-2 and J usage is TRBJ2-1, with 9 nucleotides matching TRBD2. Germline CDR1 reads SGHTA; CDR2 reads FQGNSA. V was pared by 1 base and J by 8 bases, with 6 bases of the junction left unmatched. The CDR3 runs 15 residues. CDR3 sequence reads: CASSLGLAGRDEQFF. In DNA form, the CDR3 reads TGTGCCAGCAGCTTAGGGCTAGCGGGGCGGGATGAGCAGTTCTTC.

This clone was detected only a few times. V usage is TRBV6-5 and J usage is TRBJ2-1; 13 bases line up with TRBD2. The germline V gene has CDR1 MNHEY and CDR2 SVGAGI. V lost 7 bases, J lost 4 bases, and 4 bases stayed unmatched. The CDR3 sequence is 15 residues long. Written as DNA, the CDR3 is TGTGCCAGCATCAGACTAGCGGGGGGTTACAATGAGCAGTTCTTC. Translating gives CASIRLAGGYNEQFF.

Only a few counts were recorded for this clone. The chain combines TRBV27 with TRBJ2-2; no clear D gene. Germline V lookup: CDR1 MNHEY, CDR2 SMNVEV (reference sequence). The CDR3 sequence is 11 residues long. The V gene lost 9 bases and the J gene lost 1 base, with 3 bases spanning the gap. The CDR3 DNA is TGTGCCAGTCTGAACACCGGGGAGCTGTTTTTT. Its translation: CASLNTGELFF.

The V call is TRBV6-5, the J call TRBJ1-1; D unclear. Germline CDR1 is MNHEY and CDR2 is SVGAGI. The CDR3 loop spans 14 amino acids. V lost 4 bases and J 4 bases, leaving 13 bases between the germline ends. The CDR3 DNA follows: TGTGCCAGCAGTTCCACAGTGCAATCCACTGAAGCTTTCTTT. It is translated as CASSSTVQSTEAFF.

The V gene is TRBV30, the J gene TRBJ1-2; 8 bases fit TRBD1. CDR3 length: 12 residues. Germline trimming cut 2 bases from V and 6 bases from J; bases unmatched to any gene: 2. Germline assignment: CDR1 GTSNPN and CDR2 SVGIG (reference sequence). The CDR3 reads CAWSRTGNGYTF. The CDR3 nucleotides read TGTGCCTGGAGTAGGACAGGGAATGGCTACACCTTC.

The chain combines TRBV11-2 with TRBJ1-2; 7 bases are shared with TRBD1. With 0 bases clipped from V and 1 base from J, the junction kept 2 bases outside the gene matches. This CDR3 contains 15 residues. The germline CDR1 and CDR2 sequences are SGHAT and FQNNGV. CDR3 in amino acids: CASSLDGTDNYGYTF. Written as DNA, the CDR3 is TGTGCCAGCAGCTTAGATGGGACAGATAACTATGGCTACACCTTC.

The rearrangement links TRBV5-6 to TRBJ1-3; D is ambiguous. The CDR3 is 17 amino acids. Germline V lookup: CDR1 SGHDT, CDR2 YYEEEE. Between the trimmed V and J ends, which lost 2 bases and 0 bases, there was a span of 15 bases. CDR3 in amino acids: CASSFRGGRTSGNTIYF. CDR3 nucleotide sequence: TGTGCCAGCAGCTTCCGGGGAGGACGGACCTCTGGAAACACCATATATTTT.

In its sample, this clone was seen a few times. The rearrangement uses TRBV28 and TRBJ2-5, with a possible D match to TRBD2 (6 bases). The germline V gene encodes CDR1 MDHEN and CDR2 SYDVKM. Trimming removed 3 bases at V and 1 base at J, with 12 bases between. This CDR3 region has 15 residues. This CDR3 is CASSLAGSGQETQYF. The CDR3 DNA follows: TGTGCCAGCAGTTTGGCCGGTAGCGGCCAAGAGACCCAGTACTTC.

The rearrangement links TRBV15 to TRBJ1-2, with D possibly TRBD1 on 5 matching bases. V was shortened by 1 base and J by 6 bases, with 6 bases between the two germline ends. The CDR3 loop spans 12 amino acids. The germline V gene has CDR1 LNHNV and CDR2 YYDKDF (reference sequence). The DNA for the CDR3 is TGTGCCACCAGCAGAGGGGGCGATGGCTACACCTTC. Translation: CATSRGGDGYTF. The full variable domain, its missing parts supplied by reference TRBV15 and TRBJ1-2, is DAMVIQNPRYQVTQFGKPVTLSCSQTLNHNVMYWYQQKSSQAPKLLFHYYDKDFNNEADTPDNFQSRRPNTSFCFLDIRSPGLGDTAMYLCATSRGGDGYTFGSGTRLTVV.

This CDR3 is CASSPTLVGEKLFF. Here the CDR3 DNA reads TGTGCCAGCAGTCCGACTCTGGTGGGTGAAAAACTGTTTTTT. J is TRBJ1-4 and V is TRBV6-6; D is undetermined. CDR3 size: 14 residues. CDR1 MNHNY and CDR2 SVGAGI come from the germline V gene (reference sequence). Trimming left V 5 bases short and J 7 bases short, with 14 bases between.

The chain couples TRBV29-1 to TRBJ2-1; the match to TRBD2 covers 10 bases. The V and J ends lost 6 bases and 5 bases, in that order; junction bases with no gene match: 16. This CDR3 region has 17 residues. Germline V CDR1 and CDR2: SQVTM, ANQGSEA. CDR3 sequence (DNA): TGCAGCGTCAAACAGGGGCGGACTACTAGCGGGAACAATGAGCAGTTCTTC. The encoded protein is CSVKQGRTTSGNNEQFF.

The chain uses TRBV5-8 and TRBJ1-6, with 7 bases lining up with TRBD1. The CDR3 is 17 amino acids. The V and J ends lost 0 bases and 0 bases, in that order; junction bases with no gene match: 3. Germline lookup yields CDR1 SGHTS and CDR2 YDEGEE. Here the CDR3 reads CASSLAAGGSYNSPLHF. The CDR3 DNA follows: TGTGCCAGCAGCTTGGCCGCAGGGGGCTCCTATAATTCACCCCTCCACTTT. The full variable domain, in which reference TRBV5-8 and TRBJ1-6 provide the parts outside the CDR3, is EAGVTQSPTHLIKTRGQQATLRCSPISGHTSVYWYQQALGLGLQFLLWYDEGEERNRGNFPPRFSGRQFPNYSSELNVNALELEDSALYLCASSLAAGGSYNSPLHFGNGTRLTVT.

This chain connects TRBV6-5 to TRBJ2-3; TRBD2 matches 12 bases. The CDR3 spans 16 residues. V was clipped by 0 bases and J by 6 bases; unmatched bases: 4. The germline V gene encodes CDR1 MNHEY and CDR2 SVGAGI. CDR3 protein: CASSYSGLAGGDTQYF. CDR3 sequence (DNA): TGTGCCAGCAGTTACTCTGGGCTAGCGGGAGGGGATACGCAGTATTTT.